This TCR beta chain was captured in a study of blood T cell repertoires in COVID-19. Across the study: The study drew acute and convalescent COVID-19 samples from the United States, Italy and Spain. Sources were T cells, B-cell-depleted T cells, or PBMCs; the material itself was cDNA or gDNA.

Assignment of participants to cohorts was predicated upon participant-reported clinical history. V dropped 1 base and J dropped 3 bases, with 13 bases sitting between them. Germline assignment: CDR1 MDHEN and CDR2 SYDVKM. CDR3 length equals 15 residues. Clones were sequenced by immunoSEQ multiplex PCR, and TCRdb holds only the in-frame ones, with some missing. The sample gives fewer than 350,000 clones, 85% to 90% of which show up once; about 1.8% is in the top ten. This chain uses TRBV28 with TRBJ2-7; D is perhaps TRBD2 (6 bases). Sequencing used PBMCs or T cells enriched from blood (not recorded which). This receptor was identified in a woman aged 18-29 years with acute COVID-19. In DNA form, the CDR3 reads TGTGCCAGCAGTTTATCCGGTGGAGGGCTCTACGAGCAGTACTTC. As protein: CASSLSGGGLYEQYF.